Below, 17 T cell receptor beta chains from the same sample are listed, as sequenced in a study of T cell changes during pregnancy in multiple sclerosis. Using immunoSEQ multiplex PCR, the repertoire was profiled, and TCRdb retains in-frame clones only, with some absent. The sample records around 50,000 clones, around nine tenths being singletons. Material: peripheral blood from another person, used as feeder cells. These receptors were taken from a human donor whose cells served as feeder cells for cultures in a pregnancy study.

The chain is built from TRBV29-1 and TRBJ2-5, with a weak D call TRBD2 (6 bases). V was trimmed by 6 bases and J by 2 bases, leaving 10 bases between them. Germline loops: CDR1 SQVTM, CDR2 ANQGSEA. The CDR3 consists of 12 residues. In DNA, the CDR3 is TGCAGCGTGGTACGGGGGCAAGAGACCCAGTACTTC. It yields the protein CSVVRGQETQYF.

V usage is TRBV7-3 and J usage is TRBJ2-7; D possibly corresponds to TRBD2 (6 bases). This CDR3 region has 13 residues. The germline V gene encodes CDR1 SGHTA and CDR2 FQGTGA. V lost 2 bases and J 6 bases, leaving 11 bases between the germline ends. CDR3 in DNA: TGTGCCAGCAGCTTAGGGAGCGGGTTCGAGCAGTACTTC. Encoded protein: CASSLGSGFEQYF.

This clone has only one observation. The V and J genes are TRBV14 and TRBJ2-5, with D maybe TRBD2 (6 bases). The CDR3 consists of 16 residues. Trimming removed 2 bases at V and 4 bases at J, with 17 bases between. The germline V gene encodes CDR1 SGHDN and CDR2 FVKESK. The CDR3 region is CASSQNILARRETQYF. The CDR3 coding sequence is TGTGCCAGCAGCCAAAATATCCTAGCGAGGAGAGAGACCCAGTACTTC.

The J gene is TRBJ2-6, the V gene TRBV4-2, with TRBD1 matching over 7 bases. Germline-derived CDR1 and CDR2 are LGHNA and YNFKEQ. J was trimmed by 0 bases and V by 0 bases; bases with no gene match: 11. This CDR3 comprises 20 residues. CDR3 nucleotides: TGTGCCAGCAGCCAAGATCTCGGTGTCAGGGGGTTCTCTGGGGCCAACGTCCTGACTTTC. As protein: CASSQDLGVRGFSGANVLTF.

Note on this clone: Other DNA variants within this sample encode the same CDR3. This rearrangement joins TRBV6-5 to TRBJ2-7; D is uncertain. The germline gives CDR1 MNHEY, CDR2 SVGAGI. V was shortened by 6 bases and J by 4 bases, with 19 bases between the two germline ends. This CDR3 contains 15 residues. CDR3 in DNA: TGTGCCAGCAGGACGTTCTCGGAACACGTTTACGAGCAGTACTTC. Protein: CASRTFSEHVYEQYF.

The rearrangement uses TRBV5-1 and TRBJ2-1, with a possible D match to TRBD1 (6 bases). The germline V gene has CDR1 SGHRS and CDR2 YFSETQ. The length of the CDR3 is 15 residues. V was trimmed by 0 bases and J by 6 bases, leaving 13 bases between them. CDR3 loop: CASSLVQGPGNEQFF. The CDR3 DNA follows: TGCGCCAGCAGCTTGGTCCAGGGGCCGGGCAATGAGCAGTTCTTC.

CDR3 protein: CASSTTGQGTVEQFF. For the CDR3, the DNA is TGCGCCAGCAGCACCACGGGACAGGGGACCGTCGAGCAGTTCTTC. The chain is built from TRBV5-1 and TRBJ2-1; TRBD1 matches 10 bases. The CDR3 has 15 residues. Germline-derived CDR1 and CDR2 are SGHRS and YFSETQ. The V gene end was trimmed by 4 bases and the J gene end by 10 bases; junction bases not matched to a gene: 11. The full variable domain, rest sourced from reference TRBV5-1 and TRBJ2-1, is KAGVTQTPRYLIKTRGQQVTLSCSPISGHRSVSWYQQTPGQGLQFLFEYFSETQRNKGNFPGRFSGRQFSNSRSEMNVSTLELGDSALYLCASSTTGQGTVEQFFGPGTRLTVL.

The chain links TRBV6-6 to TRBJ1-1; no clear D. The germline gives CDR1 MNHNY, CDR2 SVGAGI (reference sequence). There are 13 residues in the CDR3. Trimming removed 0 bases from V and 7 bases from J, with 9 bases in between. The CDR3 region is CASSYSVEGEAFF. The CDR3 DNA sequence: TGTGCCAGCAGTTACTCGGTGGAGGGTGAAGCTTTCTTT.

There are a few counts of this clone. The V and J genes are TRBV29-1 and TRBJ2-3; a weak D match, TRBD2 (7 bases). CDR1 SQVTM and CDR2 ANQGSEA come from the germline V gene. This CDR3 is built from 13 residues. The CDR3 region is CGEGGGMTDTQYF. Written as DNA, the CDR3 is TGCGGAGAAGGGGGGGGGATGACAGATACGCAGTATTTT.

This chain connects TRBV15 to TRBJ2-1; D not resolved. Per the germline V gene, CDR1 is LNHNV and CDR2 is YYDKDF (reference sequence). The CDR3 is 11 amino acids. Trimming cost V 3 bases and J 10 bases, with 7 bases left between them. The CDR3 DNA follows: TGTGCCACCAGCAGTGAATTAGAGCAGTTCTTC. It is translated as CATSSELEQFF.

The rearrangement uses TRBV11-2 and TRBJ2-1; possible D gene TRBD1, 5 bases. V was shortened by 4 bases and J by 4 bases, with 14 bases between the two germline ends. Germline CDR1 SGHAT, CDR2 FQNNGV. CDR3 length: 15 residues. CDR3 in DNA: TGTGCCAGCAGCTCACTGAAGGGGATTTACAATGAGCAGTTCTTC. This sequence encodes CASSSLKGIYNEQFF.

CDR3 sequence: CASSGNRGSYGYTF. The DNA of the CDR3 is TGTGCCAGCAGCGGTAACAGGGGAAGCTATGGCTACACCTTC. The chain combines TRBV7-9 with TRBJ1-2, with 7 bases identical to TRBD1. Germline trimming cut 5 bases from V and 4 bases from J; bases unmatched to any gene: 7. CDR1 is SEHNR and CDR2 is FQNEAQ in the germline V gene (reference sequence). CDR3 length: 14 residues.

V and J are TRBV9 and TRBJ1-2; 8 nucleotides align to TRBD1. The CDR3 has 15 residues. Germline CDR1 is SGDLS and CDR2 is YYNGEE. V shed 0 bases and J 7 bases; nucleotides not matched to a gene: 8. The CDR3 coding sequence is TGTGCCAGCAGCGTAGAATTGGGCACAGGGGGTGGCTACACCTTC. This codes for CASSVELGTGGGYTF.

J is TRBJ1-3 and V is TRBV19; D unclear. V was cut by 4 bases and J by 3 bases, with 10 bases left in between. The CDR3 has 14 amino acids. Germline lookup yields CDR1 LNHDA and CDR2 SQIVND (reference sequence). The CDR3: CASSTSSVGNTIYF. The CDR3 region has the DNA TGTGCCAGTAGTACATCGTCGGTTGGAAACACCATATATTTT. Using reference TRBV19 and TRBJ1-3 for the parts outside the CDR3, the full variable domain is DGGITQSPKYLFRKEGQNVTLSCEQNLNHDAMYWYRQDPGQGLRLIYYSQIVNDFQKGDIAEGYSVSREKKESFPLTVTSAQKNPTAFYLCASSTSSVGNTIYFGEGSWLTVV.

The chain couples TRBV7-3 to TRBJ2-6; D is undetermined. Per germline, CDR1 SGHTA and CDR2 FQGTGA. CDR3 length: 15 amino acids. V lost 1 base and J 4 bases, leaving 8 bases between the germline ends. CDR3 sequence: CASSLRPLGANVLTF. The DNA for the CDR3 is TGTGCCAGCAGCTTAAGACCTCTGGGGGCCAACGTCCTGACTTTC. Combining the CDR3 with reference TRBV7-3 and TRBJ2-6 gives the whole variable domain GAGVSQTPSNKVTEKGKYVELRCDPISGHTALYWYRQSLGQGPEFLIYFQGTGAADDSGLPNDRFFAVRPEGSVSTLKIQRTERGDSAVYLCASSLRPLGANVLTFGAGSRLTVL.

About this clone: The junction and the germline gene differ at one end; a read error may be behind it. V usage is TRBV7-7 and J usage is TRBJ2-5, with 8 nucleotides matching TRBD2. In germline, CDR1 is SSHAT, CDR2 FNYEAQ (reference sequence). The CDR3 totals 15 residues. The CDR3 DNA reads as TGTGCTAGCAGCTTTTTAGGACTAGCTGGGGAGACCCAGTACTTC. Protein: CASSFLGLAGETQYF.

This chain joins TRBV2 and TRBJ1-2, with D possibly TRBD1 on 6 matching bases. Germline CDR1 is SNHLY and CDR2 is FYNNEI. The CDR3 extends over 14 amino acids. V was shortened by 6 bases and J by 4 bases, with 15 bases between the two germline ends. The CDR3 here is CASRTDSVTYGYTF. The CDR3 DNA sequence: TGTGCCAGCAGGACGGACAGCGTTACCTATGGCTACACCTTC.